Below, 8 T cell receptor beta chains from the same sample are listed, as sequenced in a study of blood T cell repertoires in COVID-19. Profiling relied on immunoSEQ multiplex PCR, and the TCRdb table lists in-frame clones only, not all of them. Among about 210,000 clones listed, roughly 85% were seen once. The sequenced sample consisted of peripheral blood. The receptors stem from a woman aged 70-85 years with COVID-19, enrolled during active disease.

The chain carries TRBV28 and TRBJ1-5, with D possibly matching TRBD1 (5 bases). Trimming took 6 bases from V and 3 from J, leaving 15 bases between them. This CDR3 has 15 amino acids. Germline loops: CDR1 MDHEN, CDR2 SYDVKM. The CDR3 sequence: CASREGLKYNQPQHF. The CDR3 DNA reads as TGTGCCAGCAGGGAGGGACTGAAGTACAATCAGCCCCAGCATTTT.

This clone was counted a single time. The V call is TRBV9, the J call TRBJ1-3; unclear D gene. Germline assignment: CDR1 SGDLS and CDR2 YYNGEE. The CDR3 has 17 amino acids. The V end was cut by 4 bases, the J end by 0 bases, with 17 bases between. The CDR3 sequence: CASSPLLGGSSGNTIYF. The CDR3 coding sequence is TGTGCCAGCAGCCCCCTCCTAGGAGGTAGCTCTGGAAACACCATATATTTT.

This clone was seen a few times. The V gene is TRBV3-1 (or the pseudogene TRBV3-2), the J gene TRBJ1-5; 7 bases agree with TRBD1. Trimming took 0 bases from V and 3 from J; bases not matched to a gene: 8. This CDR3 is built from 17 residues. Germline CDR1 and CDR2: LGHDT and YNNKEL (reference sequence). In DNA, the CDR3 is TGTGCCAGCAGCCAAGATTTGGGAGACAGGGTCAATCAGCCCCAGCATTTT. Translated, it gives CASSQDLGDRVNQPQHF.

V is TRBV5-1 and J is TRBJ2-7, with 7 positions matching TRBD1. The germline V gene has CDR1 SGHRS and CDR2 YFSETQ. The CDR3 runs to 16 residues. After removal of 0 bases from V and 0 bases from J, the junction contained 6 bases not matched to a gene. The CDR3 is CASSLGGQLPSYEQYF. Here the CDR3 DNA reads TGCGCCAGCAGCTTGGGGGGACAGTTGCCCTCCTACGAGCAGTACTTC.

V usage is TRBV5-4 and J usage is TRBJ1-1; 12 positions match TRBD1. This CDR3 is 16 amino acids long. V lost 4 bases and J lost 4; bases outside the gene matches: 8. Germline V gene data show CDR1 as SGHNT and CDR2 as YYREEE (reference sequence). The CDR3 coding sequence is TGTGCCAGCAGCACCGGGACAGGGGGCTTGGGCACTGAAGCTTTCTTT. Protein: CASSTGTGGLGTEAFF.

The chain carries TRBV28 and TRBJ1-1, with D possibly TRBD1 on 6 matching bases. Germline V gene data show CDR1 as MDHEN and CDR2 as SYDVKM. V lost 10 bases and J 5 bases, leaving 20 bases between the germline ends. The CDR3 sequence is 14 residues long. This CDR3 reads CATLDAGARTEAFF. CDR3 nucleotides: TGTGCCACCCTCGATGCGGGGGCGCGGACTGAAGCTTTCTTT.

This chain links TRBV6-1 with TRBJ2-1, with 8 positions matching TRBD2. The CDR3 length is 17 residues. The V gene end was trimmed by 0 bases and the J gene end by 3 bases; junction bases not matched to a gene: 7. Germline CDR1 reads MNHNS; CDR2 reads SASEGT. CDR3: CASSEALASGYYNEQFF. The CDR3 region has the DNA TGTGCCAGCAGTGAAGCGCTAGCTAGCGGGTACTACAATGAGCAGTTCTTC.

The chain employs TRBV2 and TRBJ2-1; 9 bases match TRBD2. V shed 3 bases and J 0 bases; nucleotides not matched to a gene: 3. Germline assignment: CDR1 SNHLY and CDR2 FYNNEI. The CDR3 length is 16 residues. The CDR3 loop is CASSERGGGSYNEQFF. In nucleotides, the CDR3 is TGTGCCAGCAGTGAGCGGGGGGGCGGCTCCTACAATGAGCAGTTCTTC.